A single sample is the source of the 32 T cell receptor beta chains below, sequenced in a study of T cell changes during pregnancy in multiple sclerosis. The method was immunoSEQ multiplex PCR; TCRdb's version includes in-frame clones alone and lacks a portion of them. The sample holds about 73,000 clones, about 92% seen once. Sequences were derived from peripheral blood, sampled in the second trimester of pregnancy. These receptors were collected from a female donor in good health, enrolled as a control in a pregnancy study.

This rearrangement joins TRBV11-2 to TRBJ1-3, with D tentatively TRBD1 (6 bases). CDR3 length: 15 amino acids. CDR1 is SGHAT and CDR2 is FQNNGV in the germline V gene. V lost 5 bases, J lost 4 bases, and 15 bases lay in between. DNA for the CDR3: TGTGCCAGCAGCCCCCCCGGGACAAGGGGAAACACCATATATTTT. Translated, it gives CASSPPGTRGNTIYF. Variable domain in full (rest from reference TRBV11-2 and TRBJ1-3): EAGVAQSPRYKIIEKRQSVAFWCNPISGHATLYWYQQILGQGPKLLIQFQNNGVVDDSQLPKDRFSAERLKGVDSTLKIQPAKLEDSAVYLCASSPPGTRGNTIYFGEGSWLTVV.

The chain has TRBV28 and TRBJ2-7, with D possibly matching TRBD2 (7 bases). Germline-derived CDR1 and CDR2 are MDHEN and SYDVKM. The CDR3 extends over 15 amino acids. V was cut by 3 bases and J by 3 bases, with 15 bases left in between. The CDR3 loop reads CASSLGGGGDYEQYF. In DNA, the CDR3 is TGTGCCAGCAGTTTGGGGGGGGGCGGGGACTACGAGCAGTACTTC.

The gene calls are TRBV7-9 and TRBJ1-4, with D possibly matching TRBD1 (5 bases). Germline V gene sequence: CDR1 SEHNR, CDR2 FQNEAQ (reference sequence). V was cut by 5 bases and J by 8 bases, with 15 bases left in between. The CDR3 loop spans 14 amino acids. The CDR3 spells CASSPPGIQEKLFF. CDR3 DNA: TGTGCCAGCAGCCCCCCAGGGATACAAGAAAAACTGTTTTTT.

In this sample, this clone turned up a few times. The CDR3 coding sequence is TGTGCCAGCAGCCTAGGACAGGGAATACGAGGCGAGCAGTACTTC. Translated, it gives CASSLGQGIRGEQYF. This chain uses TRBV6-5 with TRBJ2-7; TRBD1 matches 8 bases. The germline V gene has CDR1 MNHEY and CDR2 SVGAGI. V was pared by 6 bases and J by 6 bases, with 13 bases of the junction left unmatched. The CDR3 runs to 15 residues.

The chain employs TRBV7-2 and TRBJ1-1; no reliable D call. The CDR3 length is 15 residues. V was trimmed by 5 bases and J by 5 bases, leaving 18 bases between them. The germline gives CDR1 SGHTA, CDR2 FQGNSA. CDR3 in amino acids: CASSPPKGGSTEAFF. CDR3 nucleotides: TGTGCCAGCAGCCCTCCTAAGGGCGGGTCGACTGAAGCTTTCTTT. Drawing the rest from reference TRBV7-2 and TRBJ1-1, the complete variable domain is GAGVSQSPSNKVTEKGKDVELRCDPISGHTALYWYRQSLGQGLEFLIYFQGNSAPDKSGLPSDRFSAERTGGSVSTLTIQRTQQEDSAVYLCASSPPKGGSTEAFFGQGTRLTVV.

This chain joins TRBV7-2 and TRBJ2-1; 8 bases match TRBD2. From germline, CDR1 is SGHTA and CDR2 FQGNSA. J was trimmed by 8 bases and V by 5 bases; bases with no gene match: 8. The CDR3 extends over 14 amino acids. The DNA of the CDR3 is TGTGCCAGCAGCACCGGGGGGGCCGTAGATGAGCAGTTCTTC. This translates into CASSTGGAVDEQFF.

The chain joins TRBV18 to TRBJ2-3; TRBD2 is a possible D gene (6 bases). The V end lost 2 bases, the J end lost 3 bases, and 12 bases lay between the germline ends. The CDR3 is 15 amino acids. Germline V gene data show CDR1 as KGHSH and CDR2 as LQKENI. The CDR3 reads CASSPALAGTDTQYF. The CDR3 DNA reads TGTGCCAGCTCACCAGCACTAGCTGGGACAGATACGCAGTATTTT.

J is TRBJ2-6 and V is TRBV7-2; 8 bases line up with TRBD1. The CDR3 length is 18 residues. In germline, CDR1 is SGHTA, CDR2 FQGNSA. The V and J ends lost 5 bases and 4 bases, in that order; junction bases with no gene match: 13. CDR3 nucleotide sequence: TGTGCCAGCAGCGCCCGTCAGGGGGCAGCGACAGGGGCCAACGTCCTGACTTTC. Amino acids: CASSARQGAATGANVLTF.

This chain links TRBV6-4 with TRBJ2-2, with D possibly TRBD1 on 5 matching bases. The CDR3 has 14 residues. V dropped 0 bases and J dropped 6 bases, with 8 bases sitting between them. From germline, CDR1 is MRHNA and CDR2 SNTAGT. The CDR3 loop is CASSDSIGAGELFF. CDR3 bases: TGTGCCAGCAGTGACTCGATAGGGGCCGGGGAGCTGTTTTTT.

This chain joins TRBV5-1 and TRBJ2-7; the match to TRBD1 covers 9 bases. J was trimmed by 9 bases and V by 1 base; bases with no gene match: 20. The CDR3 has 18 residues. CDR1 SGHRS and CDR2 YFSETQ come from the germline V gene. The CDR3 region is CASSLRVGPETGGRSQYF. The DNA of the CDR3 is TGCGCCAGCAGCTTGAGGGTCGGCCCTGAGACAGGGGGAAGGTCGCAGTACTTC.

The genes are TRBV6-5 and TRBJ1-1; TRBD1 is a possible D gene (5 bases). CDR1 is MNHEY, CDR2 SVGAGI, per germline. V shed 0 bases and J shed 8 bases, with 16 bases lying between them. This CDR3 is 15 amino acids long. The CDR3 protein is CASSYSTGGEMEAFF. DNA of the CDR3: TGTGCCAGCAGTTACTCGACGGGGGGTGAAATGGAAGCTTTCTTT.

CDR3: CASSSTGGYGYTF. DNA for the CDR3: TGTGCCAGCAGCTCCACAGGGGGCTATGGCTACACCTTC. V and J are TRBV11-2 and TRBJ1-2; the match to TRBD1 covers 8 bases. V shed 4 bases, J shed 4 bases, and the junction held 2 bases outside the gene matches. This CDR3 has 13 amino acids. CDR1 and CDR2 (germline): SGHAT, FQNNGV.

The V and J genes are TRBV5-6 and TRBJ1-5, with D possibly TRBD1 on 5 matching bases. Germline-derived CDR1 and CDR2 are SGHDT and YYEEEE. The CDR3 sequence is 16 residues long. V was trimmed by 4 bases and J by 0 bases, leaving 14 bases between them. The CDR3 region has the DNA TGTGCCAGCAGCCTCAGACAGAGTTATAGCAATCAGCCCCAGCATTTT. This codes for CASSLRQSYSNQPQHF.

This chain connects TRBV7-9 to TRBJ2-5, with a weak D call TRBD1 (6 bases). The V end lost 8 bases, the J end lost 5 bases, and 15 bases lay between the germline ends. This CDR3 is 13 amino acids long. Germline CDR1 SEHNR, CDR2 FQNEAQ (reference sequence). In DNA, the CDR3 is TGTGCCAGCGCGTACGATGGGGGCGAGACCCAGTACTTC. It codes for CASAYDGGETQYF.

The chain couples TRBV5-1 to TRBJ2-1, with D perhaps TRBD2 (6 bases). Trimming took off 6 bases at V and 7 bases at J, with 8 bases between the two ends. The CDR3 has 11 residues. CDR1 is SGHRS and CDR2 is YFSETQ in the germline V gene. The CDR3 DNA sequence: TGCGCCAGCACCCGGGGGAATGAGCAGTTCTTC. Its protein product is CASTRGNEQFF.

The table lists this clone with a count of one. The J gene is TRBJ1-5, the V gene TRBV11-2; maybe TRBD1 (6 bases). The V gene lost 2 bases and the J gene lost 6 bases, with 8 bases spanning the gap. Germline CDR1 and CDR2: SGHAT and FQNNGV. This CDR3 spans 13 amino acids. The CDR3 reads CASSLTRGQPQHF. CDR3 DNA: TGTGCCAGCAGCTTAACCAGGGGTCAGCCCCAGCATTTT.

The chain links TRBV5-6 to TRBJ2-1; no firm D call. Germline V CDR1 and CDR2: SGHDT, YYEEEE. The CDR3 contains 14 residues. Trimming took 5 bases from V and 8 from J, leaving 17 bases between them. In nucleotides, the CDR3 is TGTGCCAGCAGAGCCGCCCCGGGTTCGGATGAGCAGTTCTTC. Translated, it gives CASRAAPGSDEQFF.

This chain links TRBV14 with TRBJ2-3, with a tentative D call TRBD2 (6 bases). CDR1 and CDR2 (germline): SGHDN, FVKESK. V was cut by 0 bases and J by 8 bases, with 18 bases left in between. The CDR3 loop spans 16 amino acids. CDR3 protein: CASSQERGIGFGTQYF. As DNA, the CDR3 is TGTGCCAGCAGCCAAGAACGGGGGATCGGGTTTGGTACGCAGTATTTT. Full variable domain (remainder filled in from reference TRBV14 and TRBJ2-3): EAGVTQFPSHSVIEKGQTVTLRCDPISGHDNLYWYRRVMGKEIKFLLHFVKESKQDESGMPNNRFLAERTGGTYSTLKVQPAELEDSGVYFCASSQERGIGFGTQYFGPGTRLTVL.

The rearrangement uses TRBV29-1 and TRBJ2-1; 10 nucleotides align to TRBD1. J was trimmed by 7 bases and V by 5 bases; bases with no gene match: 5. CDR3 length equals 13 residues. In germline, CDR1 is SQVTM, CDR2 ANQGSEA. In DNA, the CDR3 is TGCAGCGTTCGACAGGGGGCGGATAATGAGCAGTTCTTC. Translating it yields CSVRQGADNEQFF.

The V gene is TRBV25-1, the J gene TRBJ1-1, with 8 bases fitting TRBD1. J lost 0 bases, V lost 5 bases, and 2 bases had no gene match. The CDR3 consists of 14 residues. Germline CDR1 and CDR2: MGHDK and SYGVNS. CDR3 in amino acids: CASSRQGMNTEAFF. The CDR3 nucleotides read TGTGCCAGCAGTCGACAGGGGATGAACACTGAAGCTTTCTTT.

This clone came up once. This chain connects TRBV19 to TRBJ1-2; perhaps TRBD1 as D (5 bases). Germline V CDR1 and CDR2: LNHDA, SQIVND (reference sequence). V lost 6 bases and J lost 4, with 15 bases in between. The CDR3 covers 14 residues. The CDR3 sequence: CASRSMGGTYGYTF. DNA of the CDR3: TGTGCCAGTAGGTCCATGGGGGGTACCTATGGCTACACCTTC.

This rearrangement joins TRBV11-2 to TRBJ2-1; 10 bases align to TRBD2. The trim removed 3 bases at V and 9 bases at J, leaving 5 bases unmatched. From germline, CDR1 is SGHAT and CDR2 FQNNGV. The CDR3 loop spans 14 amino acids. CDR3 sequence: CASSFPLAGVEQFF. DNA of the CDR3: TGTGCCAGCAGCTTCCCCCTAGCGGGGGTTGAGCAGTTCTTC.

This rearrangement joins TRBV19 to TRBJ2-3; 10 bases agree with TRBD1. V dropped 5 bases and J dropped 3; count of bases not matched to a gene: 11. This CDR3 spans 17 amino acids. From germline, CDR1 is LNHDA and CDR2 SQIVND (reference sequence). CDR3 bases: TGTGCCAGTAGTCTAAGACAGGGGGCGTCCCTAACAGATACGCAGTATTTT. Translated, it gives CASSLRQGASLTDTQYF.

This sequence joins TRBV27 and TRBJ2-7, with D possibly being TRBD2 (5 bases). With 1 base removed from V and 7 bases from J, the gap between germline ends came to 11 bases. The CDR3 length is 13 residues. Looked up from germline, CDR1 is MNHEY and CDR2 is SMNVEV (reference sequence). The CDR3 sequence: CASSLWHSEEQYF. The DNA for the CDR3 is TGTGCCAGCAGTTTATGGCATAGCGAAGAGCAGTACTTC.

V and J are TRBV7-2 and TRBJ1-5; the D gene is possibly TRBD1 (5 bases). Deletions cut 1 base from V and 5 bases from J, with 6 bases between. Germline V lookup: CDR1 SGHTA, CDR2 FQGNSA. The CDR3 is 13 amino acids. The DNA for the CDR3 is TGTGCCAGCAGCTTAGGCAGGGATCAGCCCCAGCATTTT. Its protein is CASSLGRDQPQHF.

The chain combines TRBV9 with TRBJ2-5, with D possibly matching TRBD2 (6 bases). Germline CDR1 SGDLS, CDR2 YYNGEE. V dropped 0 bases and J dropped 2 bases, with 17 bases sitting between them. The CDR3 totals 17 residues. As DNA, the CDR3 is TGTGCCAGCAGCGTAGGGGGAAGGGTCGGGGGTCAAGAGACCCAGTACTTC. Its translation is CASSVGGRVGGQETQYF.

The gene calls are TRBV2 and TRBJ2-1, with 8 bases lining up with TRBD1. Losses at the gene ends were 6 bases for V and 10 bases for J; bases not matched to a gene: 8. Germline V gene data show CDR1 as SNHLY and CDR2 as FYNNEI. There are 13 residues in the CDR3. CDR3 region: CASRFGQGGEQFF. For the CDR3, the DNA is TGTGCCAGCAGGTTTGGACAGGGCGGGGAGCAGTTCTTC.

This chain connects TRBV6-1 to TRBJ2-3; D remains unclear. Germline CDR1 and CDR2: MNHNS and SASEGT. Trimming took 2 bases from V and 0 from J, leaving 9 bases between them. The CDR3 has 15 amino acids. The CDR3, as DNA: TGTGCCAGCAGTGAAAGGAGTCCCAGCACAGATACGCAGTATTTT. Protein sequence: CASSERSPSTDTQYF.

The genes are TRBV4-2 and TRBJ1-4; 9 nucleotides align to TRBD1. CDR1 and CDR2 (germline): LGHNA, YNFKEQ. Unmatched junction bases numbered 2, after V lost 4 bases and J lost 5 bases. The CDR3 has 14 residues. CDR3 loop: CASSRGQGNEKLFF. CDR3 coding DNA: TGTGCCAGCAGCCGGGGACAGGGCAATGAAAAACTGTTTTTT.

The chain links TRBV5-6 to TRBJ2-5, with 7 bases identical to TRBD1. CDR1 is SGHDT and CDR2 is YYEEEE in the germline V gene. V lost 3 bases, J lost 4 bases, and 6 bases stayed unmatched. This CDR3 spans 14 amino acids. As DNA, the CDR3 is TGTGCCAGCAGCTACCCGACAGGGACAGAGACCCAGTACTTC. As protein: CASSYPTGTETQYF. The entire variable domain, with the rest obtained from reference TRBV5-6 and TRBJ2-5, is as follows: DAGVTQSPTHLIKTRGQQVTLRCSPKSGHDTVSWYQQALGQGPQFIFQYYEEEERQRGNFPDRFSGHQFPNYSSELNVNALLLGDSALYLCASSYPTGTETQYFGPGTRLLVL.

This chain uses TRBV4-2 with TRBJ1-2; a possible D gene is TRBD1 (6 bases). Germline V lookup: CDR1 LGHNA, CDR2 YNFKEQ. Trimming shortened V by 1 base and J by 0 bases, and 9 bases separated the two germline ends. This CDR3 has 15 amino acids. CDR3 amino acids: CASSQADRTNYGYTF. DNA for the CDR3: TGTGCCAGCAGCCAAGCCGACAGGACTAACTATGGCTACACCTTC.

This clone came up once. The chain recombines TRBV30 with TRBJ2-6; D possibly corresponds to TRBD1 (6 bases). V was shortened by 4 bases and J by 1 base, with 11 bases between the two germline ends. CDR3 length equals 15 residues. The V gene's germline CDR1 is GTSNPN and CDR2 SVGIG (reference sequence). The CDR3 coding sequence is TGTGCCTGGAACCCACAGGGATCTGGGGCCAACGTCCTGACTTTC. Amino acid sequence: CAWNPQGSGANVLTF.